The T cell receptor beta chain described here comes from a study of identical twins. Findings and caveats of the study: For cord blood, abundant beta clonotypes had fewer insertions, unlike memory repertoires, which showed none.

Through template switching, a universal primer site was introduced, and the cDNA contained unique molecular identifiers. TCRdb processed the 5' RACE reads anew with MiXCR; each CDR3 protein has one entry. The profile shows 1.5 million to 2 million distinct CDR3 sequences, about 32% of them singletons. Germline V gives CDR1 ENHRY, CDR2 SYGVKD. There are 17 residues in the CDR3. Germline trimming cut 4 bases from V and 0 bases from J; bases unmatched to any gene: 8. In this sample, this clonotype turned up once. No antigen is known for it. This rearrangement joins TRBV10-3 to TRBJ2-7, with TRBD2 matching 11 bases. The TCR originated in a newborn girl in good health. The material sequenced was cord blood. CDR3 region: CAISGLAGRPGSYEQYF. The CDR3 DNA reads TGTGCCATCAGTGGACTAGCGGGAAGGCCTGGCTCCTACGAGCAGTACTTC.